Below, 5 T cell receptor beta chains from the same sample are listed, as sequenced in a study of T cells in Graves' hyperthyroidism and ophthalmopathy. Amplification targeted TCR beta CDR3 regions from RNA transcripts. RT-PCR in the first round (using the HTBI primer set) targeted the TCR CDR3. In TCRdb, the multiplex PCR reads were re-called with MiXCR into one record per CDR3 protein. The sample has about 770,000 distinct CDR3 sequences, about 19% seen once. Sequenced input: blood. These receptors were collected from a woman between 50 and 59 years old with Graves' hyperthyroidism that later progressed to Graves' ophthalmopathy.

This clonotype has only a few counts. This chain connects TRBV20-1 to TRBJ1-1; D not certain. The V gene lost 5 bases and the J gene lost 11 bases, with 18 bases spanning the gap. The CDR3 is made up of 12 amino acids. Germline loops: CDR1 DFQATT, CDR2 SNEGSKA (reference sequence). CDR3 bases: TGCAGTGCTTCGGGAGTCCTTTCGGGTGCTTTCTTT. Encoded protein: CSASGVLSGAFF.

This clonotype has ten or more counts. This chain links TRBV3-1 with TRBJ2-3, with D perhaps TRBD1 (6 bases). The V gene's germline CDR1 is LGHDT and CDR2 YNNKEL (reference sequence). The CDR3 totals 12 residues. Trimming stripped 3 bases from V and 10 bases from J, with 11 bases between. Here the CDR3 reads CASSHAQGPQYF. In DNA, the CDR3 is TGTGCCAGCAGCCATGCTCAGGGGCCGCAGTATTTT.

The chain has TRBV20-1 and TRBJ1-4; TRBD1 matches 9 bases. The CDR3 has 14 residues. CDR1 is DFQATT, CDR2 SNEGSKA, per germline (reference sequence). Losses at the gene ends were 6 bases for V and 8 bases for J; bases not matched to a gene: 10. CDR3 in amino acids: CSAYPGQGGEKLFF. The CDR3 DNA reads as TGCAGTGCCTACCCGGGACAGGGAGGGGAAAAACTGTTTTTT.

There are a few counts of this clonotype. V usage is TRBV14 and J usage is TRBJ2-7; D is perhaps TRBD2 (5 bases). The CDR3 runs 12 residues. V was cut by 1 base and J by 4 bases, with 5 bases left in between. The germline CDR1 and CDR2 sequences are SGHDN and FVKESK. CDR3 nucleotides: TGTGCCAGCAGCCAAGCGGGATACGAGCAGTACTTC. Amino acids: CASSQAGYEQYF.

This clonotype was recorded at least ten times. The rearrangement links TRBV2 to TRBJ2-7; D not certain. Deletions cut 6 bases from V and 1 base from J, with 7 bases between. The CDR3 has 12 amino acids. In germline, CDR1 is SNHLY, CDR2 FYNNEI. The CDR3 nucleotides read TGTGCCAGCAGGAGGCAGTCCTACGAGCAGTACTTC. Encoded protein: CASRRQSYEQYF. Combining the CDR3 with reference TRBV2 and TRBJ2-7 gives the whole variable domain EPEVTQTPSHQVTQMGQEVILRCVPISNHLYFYWYRQILGQKVEFLVSFYNNEISEKSEIFDDQFSVERPDGSNFTLKIRSTKLEDSAMYFCASRRQSYEQYFGPGTRLTVT.